The 28 T cell receptor beta chains below come from one sample, sequenced in a study of shared clonotypes between healthy human individuals. Generated by immunoSEQ multiplex PCR, the TCRdb table keeps only in-frame clones and is missing some. The table has 950,000 to 1,100,000 clones, under 80% seen once. Input material: memory CD4+ T cells sorted from blood. The subset: CD45RA-negative fraction. The receptors derive from a man aged 18-30 years in good health.

This clone appeared a few times. The chain combines TRBV18 with TRBJ2-7; D not resolved. The CDR3 loop spans 12 amino acids. V lost 6 bases and J 6 bases, leaving 12 bases between the germline ends. Germline CDR1 is KGHSH and CDR2 is LQKENI. Here the CDR3 reads CASSPGRSEQYF. For the CDR3, the DNA is TGTGCCAGCTCCCCCGGCCGGAGCGAGCAGTACTTC.

This CDR3 reads CASSPTTGVSGYGYTF. CDR3 DNA: TGTGCCAGCTCACCTACGACAGGGGTGTCGGGATATGGCTACACCTTC. V usage is TRBV18 and J usage is TRBJ1-2, with TRBD1 matching over 8 bases. Germline assignment: CDR1 KGHSH and CDR2 LQKENI. The trim removed 3 bases at V and 5 bases at J, leaving 11 bases unmatched. This CDR3 contains 16 residues.

The chain employs TRBV27 and TRBJ2-5; TRBD2 matches 7 bases. CDR1 is MNHEY and CDR2 is SMNVEV in the germline V gene (reference sequence). With V trimmed by 2 bases and J by 4 bases, 16 bases remained unmatched. This CDR3 comprises 18 residues. Here the CDR3 reads CASSLKPNRLASGETQYF. DNA of the CDR3: TGTGCCAGCAGTTTAAAGCCAAATAGACTAGCAAGTGGAGAGACCCAGTACTTC.

This chain uses TRBV6-5 with TRBJ2-7; 9 nucleotides match TRBD2. Unmatched junction bases numbered 10, after V lost 7 bases and J lost 6 bases. CDR1 is MNHEY and CDR2 is SVGAGI in the germline V gene. This CDR3 is built from 14 residues. The CDR3 DNA follows: TGTGCCAGCACCAGTCCGGGACTAGCAGGCGAGCAGTACTTC. It codes for CASTSPGLAGEQYF.

V usage is TRBV11-2 and J usage is TRBJ1-2, with D maybe TRBD1 (5 bases). Per the germline V gene, CDR1 is SGHAT and CDR2 is FQNNGV. V was trimmed by 5 bases and J by 3 bases, leaving 16 bases between them. The CDR3 has 15 residues. The CDR3 coding sequence is TGTGCCAGCAGCCTGAGGGGTGTGCTTGACTATGGCTACACCTTC. This encodes CASSLRGVLDYGYTF.

In the case of this clone: One end of the junction varies from germline; a read error may be responsible. CDR3 nucleotide sequence: TGTGCCAGCAGTGAATTCGGGACAGGGGACCCATTT. Its protein is CASSEFGTGDPF. The chain is built from TRBV2 and TRBJ1-1; TRBD1 aligns across 10 bases. This CDR3 comprises 12 residues. Looked up from germline, CDR1 is SNHLY and CDR2 is FYNNEI.

This clone was seen a few times. The rearrangement links TRBV4-2 to TRBJ1-1; tentative D call: TRBD1 (6 bases). The CDR3 totals 11 residues. Germline lookup yields CDR1 LGHNA and CDR2 YNFKEQ. The CDR3 DNA sequence: TGTGCTACCGGGGGGGCCCCTGAAGCTTTCTTT. As protein: CATGGAPEAFF.

The chain is built from TRBV6-5 and TRBJ2-3; D might be TRBD1 (6 bases). CDR1 is MNHEY, CDR2 SVGAGI, per germline. Trimming stripped 11 bases from V and 0 bases from J, with 15 bases between. The CDR3 is made up of 14 amino acids. In DNA, the CDR3 is TGTGCCGCAAGGGACACCTCTAGCACAGATACGCAGTATTTT. Its protein is CAARDTSSTDTQYF.

Details on this clone: The same CDR3 also results from other DNA sequences found in this sample. The V and J genes are TRBV5-1 and TRBJ2-7; D is unresolved. The germline V and J ends were trimmed by 0 bases and 3 bases, with 4 bases remaining between them. The CDR3 length is 12 residues. Germline V gene data show CDR1 as SGHRS and CDR2 as YFSETQ. CDR3 sequence (DNA): TGCGCCAGCAGCTTGGTGGGCTACGAGCAGTACTTC. Protein: CASSLVGYEQYF.

This sequence joins TRBV19 and TRBJ2-1; no clear D. The CDR3 runs 12 residues. Germline V gives CDR1 LNHDA, CDR2 SQIVND (reference sequence). The V end lost 1 base, the J end lost 6 bases, and 4 bases lay between the germline ends. The CDR3 sequence: CASSIGGNEQFF. CDR3 DNA sequence: TGTGCCAGTAGTATAGGCGGCAATGAGCAGTTCTTC.

The DNA of the CDR3 is TGTGCCAGCAGCCGAGCCGGAAGGGCTGGGGTGGAGACCCAGTACTTC. Translation: CASSRAGRAGVETQYF. The rearrangement uses TRBV14 and TRBJ2-5, with no clear D. The V end was cut by 4 bases, the J end by 5 bases, with 20 bases between. The CDR3 sequence is 16 residues long. The germline V gene encodes CDR1 SGHDN and CDR2 FVKESK.

The genes are TRBV28 and TRBJ2-1; TRBD1 matches 7 bases. The V gene's germline CDR1 is MDHEN and CDR2 SYDVKM. CDR3 length: 13 amino acids. Trimming at V came to 8 bases and at J to 4 bases, leaving 5 bases not matched to a gene. CDR3 coding DNA: TGTGCCAGCGGGACAGCGCCTTACAATGAGCAGTTCTTC. Protein product: CASGTAPYNEQFF. The full variable domain, completed using reference TRBV28 and TRBJ2-1, is DVKVTQSSRYLVKRTGEKVFLECVQDMDHENMFWYRQDPGLGLRLIYFSYDVKMKEKGDIPEGYSVSREKKERFSLILESASTNQTSMYLCASGTAPYNEQFFGPGTRLTVL.

In regard to this clone: In the same sample, other DNA sequences code for this CDR3. The chain's CDR3 is CASSLQGVNEKLFF. The CDR3 DNA sequence: TGCGCCAGCAGCTTGCAGGGGGTTAATGAAAAACTGTTTTTT. The gene calls are TRBV5-1 and TRBJ1-4; the match to TRBD1 covers 7 bases. The V gene end was trimmed by 1 base and the J gene end by 4 bases; junction bases not matched to a gene: 1. Germline V gene data show CDR1 as SGHRS and CDR2 as YFSETQ. CDR3 length equals 14 residues.

Comments on this clone: Other DNA sequences of this sample code for an identical CDR3. The chain combines TRBV5-6 with TRBJ2-5; the D is unclear. Germline V gives CDR1 SGHDT, CDR2 YYEEEE. Trimming took 0 bases from V and 3 from J, leaving 6 bases between them. The CDR3 runs 13 residues. The CDR3 DNA reads TGTGCCAGCAGCTTGGTTTCCGAAGAGACCCAGTACTTC. Its protein product is CASSLVSEETQYF.

The rearrangement joins TRBV4-2 to TRBJ2-3; 9 bases map to TRBD2. There are 15 residues in the CDR3. V lost 4 bases to trimming and J lost 4 bases; unmatched junction nucleotides: 6. Germline V gene sequence: CDR1 LGHNA, CDR2 YNFKEQ. The CDR3 sequence is CASSLWRGGADTQYF. The CDR3 nucleotides are TGTGCCAGCAGCCTTTGGCGGGGGGGGGCAGATACGCAGTATTTT.

V and J are TRBV11-2 and TRBJ1-1; D may be TRBD1 (5 bases). Germline assignment: CDR1 SGHAT and CDR2 FQNNGV. This CDR3 contains 15 residues. V was pared by 2 bases and J by 1 base, with 11 bases between. The CDR3 reads CASSLWGRENTEAFF. The CDR3 DNA sequence: TGTGCCAGCAGCTTATGGGGCAGGGAGAACACTGAAGCTTTCTTT.

The genes are TRBV7-6 and TRBJ2-5; D uncertain. The ends were cut back, 0 bases at V and 5 bases at J, with 7 bases in the middle. CDR3 length equals 13 residues. The V gene's germline CDR1 is SGHVS and CDR2 FNYEAQ. CDR3 protein: CASSLAGLETQYF. Here the CDR3 DNA reads TGTGCCAGCAGCTTAGCGGGGTTGGAGACCCAGTACTTC. The whole variable domain, remainder taken from reference TRBV7-6 and TRBJ2-5, is GAGVSQSPRYKVTKRGQDVALRCDPISGHVSLYWYRQALGQGPEFLTYFNYEAQQDKSGLPNDRFSAERPEGSISTLTIQRTEQRDSAMYRCASSLAGLETQYFGPGTRLLVL.

The chain combines TRBV6-1 with TRBJ1-3; 9 bases are shared with TRBD1. The germline V gene encodes CDR1 MNHNS and CDR2 SASEGT. This CDR3 region has 15 residues. Germline trimming cut 4 bases from V and 4 bases from J; bases unmatched to any gene: 5. Written as DNA, the CDR3 is TGTGCCAGCAGTGCCGGGACAGGGATAGGAAACACCATATATTTT. This encodes CASSAGTGIGNTIYF.

The genes are TRBV30 and TRBJ2-1, with D hard to call. Trimming stripped 1 base from V and 5 bases from J, with 12 bases between. Looked up from germline, CDR1 is GTSNPN and CDR2 is SVGIG (reference sequence). CDR3 length: 14 amino acids. DNA for the CDR3: TGTGCCTGGAGTGGGGTACATATGGACAATGAGCAGTTCTTC. Translation gives CAWSGVHMDNEQFF. The whole variable domain, filled in from reference TRBV30 and TRBJ2-1, reads SQTIHQWPATLVQPVGSPLSLECTVEGTSNPNLYWYRQAAGRGLQLLFYSVGIGQISSEVPQNLSASRPQDRQFILSSKKLLLSDSGFYLCAWSGVHMDNEQFFGPGTRLTVL.

In regard to this clone: Other nucleotide sequences from this sample produce the same CDR3. The V call is TRBV2, the J call TRBJ2-2, with TRBD2 matching over 12 bases. CDR3 size: 15 residues. Germline values: CDR1 SNHLY, CDR2 FYNNEI. After removal of 5 bases from V and 5 bases from J, the junction contained 3 bases not matched to a gene. CDR3 DNA: TGTGCCAGCAGTCTACTAGCGGGAGGTACCGGGGAGCTGTTTTTT. The encoded protein is CASSLLAGGTGELFF.

The rearrangement uses TRBV5-1 and TRBJ2-3, with TRBD2 matching over 10 bases. Germline CDR1 reads SGHRS; CDR2 reads YFSETQ. The CDR3 runs 18 residues. V was pared by 2 bases and J by 4 bases, with 13 bases of the junction left unmatched. The CDR3 DNA reads TGCGCCAGCAGCTTTTCTAGCGGGAGTTTATCCGGGGCAGATACGCAGTATTTT. Amino acids: CASSFSSGSLSGADTQYF.

The CDR3 DNA reads as TGTGCCAGCAGCTGGCGGACTAGCGGGGGCCCCCCAACCACCGGGGAGCTGTTTTTT. Protein product: CASSWRTSGGPPTTGELFF. V usage is TRBV5-6 and J usage is TRBJ2-2; 13 bases fit TRBD2. This CDR3 is 19 amino acids long. Germline V gene sequence: CDR1 SGHDT, CDR2 YYEEEE. V shed 3 bases, J shed 4 bases, and the junction held 12 bases outside the gene matches.

The chain joins TRBV14 to TRBJ2-3; TRBD1 aligns across 8 bases. The CDR3 has 16 amino acids. Germline values: CDR1 SGHDN, CDR2 FVKESK. V lost 4 bases and J lost 1; bases outside the gene matches: 7. The CDR3 nucleotides read TGTGCCAGCAGCCCATCGGACAGGGCCGGCACAGATACGCAGTATTTT. Translation: CASSPSDRAGTDTQYF.

Turning to this clone: Other nucleotide sequences in the sample specify the same CDR3. V and J are TRBV7-9 and TRBJ2-5; D is ambiguous. The germline CDR1 and CDR2 sequences are SEHNR and FQNEAQ (reference sequence). The V end was cut by 1 base, the J end by 4 bases, with 7 bases between. This CDR3 spans 13 amino acids. The CDR3 coding sequence is TGTGCCAGCAGCTTAGGTTCCCTAGAGACCCAGTACTTC. Encoded protein: CASSLGSLETQYF. The whole variable domain, remainder taken from reference TRBV7-9 and TRBJ2-5, is DTGVSQNPRHKITKRGQNVTFRCDPISEHNRLYWYRQTLGQGPEFLTYFQNEAQLEKSRLLSDRFSAERPKGSFSTLEIQRTEQGDSAMYLCASSLGSLETQYFGPGTRLLVL.

This clone came up once. The chain uses TRBV14 and TRBJ1-1; D remains ambiguous. V was shortened by 3 bases and J by 5 bases, with 10 bases between the two germline ends. The germline V gene encodes CDR1 SGHDN and CDR2 FVKESK. The length of the CDR3 is 13 residues. DNA of the CDR3: TGTGCCAGCAGCCAGAAAATGGGGACTGAAGCTTTCTTT. As protein: CASSQKMGTEAFF. Filled out from reference TRBV14 and TRBJ1-1, the complete variable domain reads EAGVTQFPSHSVIEKGQTVTLRCDPISGHDNLYWYRRVMGKEIKFLLHFVKESKQDESGMPNNRFLAERTGGTYSTLKVQPAELEDSGVYFCASSQKMGTEAFFGQGTRLTVV.

This clone was found many times. The rearrangement joins TRBV27 to TRBJ2-1; no clear D gene. CDR1 is MNHEY and CDR2 is SMNVEV in the germline V gene (reference sequence). The CDR3 extends over 14 amino acids. V lost 8 bases, J lost 5 bases, and 16 bases lay in between. CDR3 protein: CASAHSPRHNEQFF. The CDR3 DNA follows: TGTGCCAGCGCTCACTCTCCTAGGCACAATGAGCAGTTCTTC.

The V and J genes are TRBV7-9 and TRBJ1-1; possible D gene TRBD1, 5 bases. Trimming removed 5 bases from V and 1 base from J, with 11 bases in between. The CDR3 loop spans 14 amino acids. Germline values: CDR1 SEHNR, CDR2 FQNEAQ (reference sequence). CDR3 in amino acids: CASSRWGGNTEAFF. DNA for the CDR3: TGTGCCAGCAGCCGCTGGGGGGGGAACACTGAAGCTTTCTTT.

The chain employs TRBV1 and TRBJ2-1; the table gives TRBD2 as D, unverified against the DNA. TRBV1 is a pseudogene. The CDR3 runs to 22 residues. The chain's CDR3 is CTSSPDFGPTSGRSLEYNEQFF. The CDR3 DNA sequence: TGCACCAGCAGCCCGGATTTCGGACCGACTAGCGGGAGGAGTTTAGAATACAATGAGCAGTTCTTC.